The 31 T cell receptor beta chains listed next were all sequenced from one sample in a study of PD-1 blockade in classical Hodgkin lymphoma. Every patient had relapsed following autologous stem cell transplantation, and cohorts differed in brentuximab vedotin exposure. Sequenced by immunoSEQ multiplex PCR; TCRdb stores in-frame clones only, minus some. The data show around 150,000 clones, around 84% seen once. This material consisted of peripheral blood mononuclear cells (PBMCs), taken before the second cycle of nivolumab. The receptors derive from a human donor with classical Hodgkin lymphoma.

The chain is built from TRBV4-1 and TRBJ1-4; tentative D call: TRBD1 (6 bases). Germline lookup yields CDR1 MGHRA and CDR2 YSYEKL. The CDR3 spans 14 residues. Trimming stripped 1 base from V and 5 bases from J, with 8 bases between. For the CDR3, the DNA is TGCGCCAGCAGCCAAGTGACAGGAAATGAAAAACTGTTTTTT. It is translated as CASSQVTGNEKLFF.

The rearrangement links TRBV6-1 to TRBJ1-5, with a possible D match to TRBD1 (6 bases). V dropped 6 bases and J dropped 6 bases, with 12 bases sitting between them. The V gene's germline CDR1 is MNHNS and CDR2 SASEGT. This CDR3 has 13 amino acids. The CDR3 DNA follows: TGTGCCAGCAGGGACAGTATAGGTCAGCCCCAGCATTTT. As protein: CASRDSIGQPQHF.

In its sample, this clone was seen a few times. The CDR3 nucleotides read TGTGCCAGCAGTTTAAGGAGGGGTCAGCCCCAGCATTTT. Its translation is CASSLRRGQPQHF. The chain carries TRBV28 and TRBJ1-5; maybe TRBD1 (5 bases). This CDR3 spans 13 amino acids. Germline assignment: CDR1 MDHEN and CDR2 SYDVKM. Deletions cut 2 bases from V and 6 bases from J, with 8 bases between.

This chain connects TRBV19 to TRBJ2-2; 8 nucleotides line up with TRBD1. V dropped 6 bases and J dropped 4; count of bases not matched to a gene: 7. Germline V gene data show CDR1 as LNHDA and CDR2 as SQIVND (reference sequence). The CDR3 is made up of 15 amino acids. The CDR3 region is CASSRQGRVTGELFF. The CDR3 DNA is TGTGCCAGTAGCAGACAGGGGCGGGTCACCGGGGAGCTGTTTTTT.

The chain recombines TRBV9 with TRBJ2-5, with 9 bases aligning to TRBD2. CDR1 is SGDLS, CDR2 YYNGEE, per germline. The CDR3 is 15 residues long. V shed 3 bases and J 4 bases; nucleotides not matched to a gene: 7. For the CDR3, the DNA is TGTGCCAGCAGCGACATTAGCGGGGGTCCAGAGACCCAGTACTTC. Its protein is CASSDISGGPETQYF.

Comments on this clone: Different DNA sequences within this sample yield the same CDR3. V gene TRBV20-1 combines with J gene TRBJ2-2; D call uncertain. Germline V gives CDR1 DFQATT, CDR2 SNEGSKA (reference sequence). The V end lost 3 bases, the J end lost 8 bases, and 7 bases lay between the germline ends. The CDR3 has 11 residues. The CDR3 DNA reads as TGCAGTGCTAGGTCCGGAGGGGAGCTGTTTTTT. Protein: CSARSGGELFF.

The chain is built from TRBV11-2 and TRBJ1-2, with D tentatively TRBD1 (6 bases). The CDR3 has 14 amino acids. Germline V gene data show CDR1 as SGHAT and CDR2 as FQNNGV. V was trimmed by 3 bases and J by 4 bases, leaving 12 bases between them. The CDR3 protein is CASSLGHTFYGYTF. The CDR3 DNA reads as TGTGCCAGCAGCTTGGGACATACCTTCTATGGCTACACCTTC.

CDR3 in amino acids: CASSLLPGQGDGYTF. CDR3 bases: TGTGCCAGCAGCCTCCTACCGGGACAGGGGGACGGCTACACCTTC. V and J are TRBV28 and TRBJ1-2; TRBD1 matches 11 bases. Trimming removed 6 bases from V and 8 bases from J; junction bases left unmatched: 11. This CDR3 region has 15 residues. Germline V gives CDR1 MDHEN, CDR2 SYDVKM.

The chain has TRBV9 and TRBJ1-6; D is uncertain. CDR3 length: 16 amino acids. The V and J ends lost 3 bases and 2 bases respectively, with 12 bases between them. Germline V lookup: CDR1 SGDLS, CDR2 YYNGEE. CDR3 sequence: CASSARRTAYNSPLHF. CDR3 bases: TGTGCCAGCAGCGCCCGACGGACCGCCTATAATTCACCCCTCCACTTT.

This chain links TRBV15 with TRBJ1-2; 7 positions agree with TRBD1. CDR3 length: 16 amino acids. Germline V gives CDR1 LNHNV, CDR2 YYDKDF (reference sequence). With V trimmed by 0 bases and J by 4 bases, 8 bases remained unmatched. The CDR3 here is CATSREGQGGLYGYTF. The CDR3, as DNA: TGTGCCACCAGCAGAGAGGGGCAGGGGGGACTCTATGGCTACACCTTC.

The chain joins TRBV6-5 to TRBJ1-3, with TRBD1 matching 9 bases. The V and J ends lost 1 base and 4 bases, in that order; junction bases with no gene match: 2. Germline CDR1 MNHEY, CDR2 SVGAGI. CDR3 length equals 15 residues. CDR3 bases: TGTGCCAGCAGTTACTTGGACAGGGGCGGAAACACCATATATTTT. Translating gives CASSYLDRGGNTIYF.

This clone showed up just a few times. The chain combines TRBV6-5 with TRBJ1-3, with D possibly TRBD1 on 6 matching bases. V was pared by 5 bases and J by 4 bases, with 12 bases between. Germline-derived CDR1 and CDR2 are MNHEY and SVGAGI. The CDR3 totals 14 residues. The CDR3 is CASSRQVGGNTIYF. Written as DNA, the CDR3 is TGTGCCAGCAGTCGACAGGTCGGAGGAAACACCATATATTTT.

On this clone: The identical CDR3 is also encoded by other nucleotide sequences in the sample. The chain employs TRBV7-2 and TRBJ1-1; 9 nucleotides line up with TRBD1. CDR1 and CDR2 (germline): SGHTA, FQGNSA. The ends lost 5 bases at V and 3 bases at J; junction bases unmatched: 1. The CDR3 has 13 amino acids. CDR3 residues: CASSRQGDTEAFF. CDR3 bases: TGTGCCAGCAGCCGACAGGGGGACACTGAAGCTTTCTTT.

The V gene is TRBV11-3, the J gene TRBJ2-7, with 11 bases identical to TRBD1. Germline V CDR1 and CDR2: SGHNT, YENEEA. The CDR3 is made up of 14 amino acids. V lost 4 bases and J lost 6; bases outside the gene matches: 5. The CDR3 region is CASSSTGTGGEQYF. DNA of the CDR3: TGTGCCAGCAGCTCGACCGGGACAGGGGGCGAGCAGTACTTC.

This rearrangement joins TRBV15 to TRBJ2-7; D possibly corresponds to TRBD1 (6 bases). This CDR3 contains 18 residues. Trimming cost V 0 bases and J 7 bases, with 25 bases left between them. The V gene's germline CDR1 is LNHNV and CDR2 YYDKDF (reference sequence). DNA for the CDR3: TGTGCCACCAGCAGAGAGGAACCAGGGGCGGGCGCCCTCCTAGAGCAGTACTTC. Protein sequence: CATSREEPGAGALLEQYF.

The V call is TRBV9, the J call TRBJ2-3; TRBD2 matches 11 bases. The trim removed 1 base at V and 0 bases at J, leaving 4 bases unmatched. The CDR3 totals 17 residues. Per germline, CDR1 SGDLS and CDR2 YYNGEE. CDR3 sequence: CASSVTSGGTSTDTQYF. In nucleotides, the CDR3 is TGTGCCAGCAGCGTAACTAGCGGGGGTACTAGCACAGATACGCAGTATTTT.

The V and J genes are TRBV7-9 and TRBJ1-1; no definite D call. The germline CDR1 and CDR2 sequences are SEHNR and FQNEAQ (reference sequence). The CDR3 runs 15 residues. V shed 0 bases and J shed 1 base, with 9 bases lying between them. The CDR3 nucleotides are TGTGCCAGCAGCTTAGCGCGGGCCTCGAACACTGAAGCTTTCTTT. Its protein is CASSLARASNTEAFF.

The V and J genes are TRBV2 and TRBJ2-5; 7 nucleotides match TRBD2. The V segment lost 5 bases and the J segment 2 bases; nucleotides outside the gene matches: 2. From germline, CDR1 is SNHLY and CDR2 FYNNEI. This CDR3 spans 13 amino acids. The CDR3 sequence: CASSILAQETQYF. The DNA of the CDR3 is TGTGCCAGCAGTATACTAGCGCAAGAGACCCAGTACTTC. Together with reference TRBV2 and TRBJ2-5, the CDR3 gives the full variable domain: EPEVTQTPSHQVTQMGQEVILRCVPISNHLYFYWYRQILGQKVEFLVSFYNNEISEKSEIFDDQFSVERPDGSNFTLKIRSTKLEDSAMYFCASSILAQETQYFGPGTRLLVL.

This chain uses TRBV9 with TRBJ1-6; D not resolved. The V gene's germline CDR1 is SGDLS and CDR2 YYNGEE. V lost 1 base, J lost 7 bases, and 3 bases lay in between. There are 12 residues in the CDR3. The CDR3 DNA reads as TGTGCCAGCAGCGTAACCAATTCACCCCTCCACTTT. It encodes CASSVTNSPLHF.

The chain carries TRBV6-5 and TRBJ2-5; no definite D call. Germline loops: CDR1 MNHEY, CDR2 SVGAGI. This CDR3 is built from 12 residues. V was cut by 4 bases and J by 5 bases, with 8 bases left in between. The CDR3 sequence: CASSFGWETQYF. The CDR3 nucleotides read TGTGCCAGCAGTTTCGGGTGGGAGACCCAGTACTTC.

This clone came up a few times. This chain joins TRBV7-3 and TRBJ2-3, with D unclear. With 3 bases removed from V and 3 bases from J, the gap between germline ends came to 10 bases. Germline V gene lookup returns CDR1 SGHTA and CDR2 FQGTGA. CDR3 size: 14 residues. As DNA, the CDR3 is TGTGCCAGCAGCTTGGGCAGCCTGACAGATACGCAGTATTTT. This gives the protein CASSLGSLTDTQYF. Full variable domain (remainder filled in from reference TRBV7-3 and TRBJ2-3): GAGVSQTPSNKVTEKGKYVELRCDPISGHTALYWYRQSLGQGPEFLIYFQGTGAADDSGLPNDRFFAVRPEGSVSTLKIQRTERGDSAVYLCASSLGSLTDTQYFGPGTRLTVL.

CDR3 in amino acids: CASSLPPGTGSNTIYF. The CDR3 nucleotides are TGTGCCAGCAGTTTGCCCCCCGGGACAGGCTCCAACACCATATATTTT. The rearrangement links TRBV28 to TRBJ1-3; 8 bases match TRBD1. Germline V gene sequence: CDR1 MDHEN, CDR2 SYDVKM. Trimming removed 3 bases from V and 7 bases from J; junction bases left unmatched: 11. The CDR3 runs to 16 residues.

J is TRBJ2-3 and V is TRBV4-1; no definite D call. Deletions cut 0 bases from V and 4 bases from J, with 8 bases between. The germline V gene encodes CDR1 MGHRA and CDR2 YSYEKL. The CDR3 extends over 14 amino acids. The CDR3 is CASSQDERADTQYF. The DNA for the CDR3 is TGCGCCAGCAGCCAAGATGAAAGGGCAGATACGCAGTATTTT.

This clone was found once. This chain connects TRBV6-5 to TRBJ2-5; 7 bases are shared with TRBD1. The CDR3 is 13 residues long. Germline CDR1 and CDR2: MNHEY and SVGAGI. J was trimmed by 4 bases and V by 3 bases; bases with no gene match: 2. The CDR3 reads CASSYTGVETQYF. CDR3 nucleotides: TGTGCCAGCAGTTATACAGGGGTAGAGACCCAGTACTTC.

The chain has TRBV19 and TRBJ2-1, with 7 bases that match TRBD1. This CDR3 is 15 amino acids long. Per germline, CDR1 LNHDA and CDR2 SQIVND (reference sequence). The V gene end was trimmed by 3 bases and the J gene end by 4 bases; junction bases not matched to a gene: 6. The CDR3 coding sequence is TGTGCCAGTAGTATGATCCCGGGACAGTACAATGAGCAGTTCTTC. This codes for CASSMIPGQYNEQFF.

This clone counts as medium-sized. The chain links TRBV19 to TRBJ1-5; no clear D gene. The germline CDR1 and CDR2 sequences are LNHDA and SQIVND (reference sequence). The V end lost 2 bases, the J end lost 1 base, and 9 bases lay between the germline ends. CDR3 size: 15 residues. CDR3 sequence reads: CASSIRQRSNQPQHF. DNA for the CDR3: TGTGCCAGTAGTATAAGGCAGAGGAGCAATCAGCCCCAGCATTTT. The full variable domain, its missing parts supplied by reference TRBV19 and TRBJ1-5, is DGGITQSPKYLFRKEGQNVTLSCEQNLNHDAMYWYRQDPGQGLRLIYYSQIVNDFQKGDIAEGYSVSREKKESFPLTVTSAQKNPTAFYLCASSIRQRSNQPQHFGDGTRLSIL.

This clone was counted once. The rearrangement joins TRBV7-6 to TRBJ2-7; 8 positions agree with TRBD1. With V trimmed by 5 bases and J by 2 bases, 8 bases remained unmatched. CDR3 size: 15 residues. Looked up from germline, CDR1 is SGHVS and CDR2 is FNYEAQ. CDR3 protein: CASSMGTGKTYEQYF. The CDR3 region has the DNA TGTGCCAGCAGCATGGGGACAGGAAAGACCTACGAGCAGTACTTC.

The chain combines TRBV2 with TRBJ1-2, with D tentatively TRBD1 (5 bases). CDR3 length: 15 amino acids. Deletions cut 6 bases from V and 8 bases from J, with 22 bases between. Germline V CDR1 and CDR2: SNHLY, FYNNEI. The CDR3 loop is CASSPGGSLAFGYTF. The DNA of the CDR3 is TGTGCCAGCAGCCCCGGGGGGTCCCTTGCTTTCGGCTACACCTTC. Variable domain in full (rest from reference TRBV2 and TRBJ1-2): EPEVTQTPSHQVTQMGQEVILRCVPISNHLYFYWYRQILGQKVEFLVSFYNNEISEKSEIFDDQFSVERPDGSNFTLKIRSTKLEDSAMYFCASSPGGSLAFGYTFGSGTRLTVV.

This clone was found many times. The chain joins TRBV7-9 to TRBJ1-2, with D maybe TRBD1 (5 bases). The CDR3 has 14 residues. The V and J ends lost 1 base and 6 bases respectively, with 12 bases between them. The germline CDR1 and CDR2 sequences are SEHNR and FQNEAQ (reference sequence). DNA of the CDR3: TGTGCCAGCAGCTTAGTGGCAGGGCTAAATGGCTACACCTTC. Its translation: CASSLVAGLNGYTF.

The chain joins TRBV7-2 to TRBJ2-5, with 12 bases matching TRBD2. The CDR3 is made up of 13 amino acids. Losses at the gene ends were 6 bases for V and 11 bases for J; bases not matched to a gene: 7. Germline V gene data show CDR1 as SGHTA and CDR2 as FQGNSA. The CDR3 DNA is TGTGCCAGCAGGACTAGCGGGAGTTGGGAGCAGTACTTC. Translation gives CASRTSGSWEQYF.

This clone came up once. V is TRBV7-2 and J is TRBJ2-1, with 14 bases identical to TRBD2. CDR3 length: 16 residues. Germline CDR1 reads SGHTA; CDR2 reads FQGNSA. Germline trimming cut 2 bases from V and 4 bases from J; bases unmatched to any gene: 1. The CDR3 loop is CASSLWTSGGYNEQFF. DNA for the CDR3: TGTGCCAGCAGCTTATGGACTAGCGGGGGGTACAATGAGCAGTTCTTC. Full variable domain (rest looked up from reference TRBV7-2 and TRBJ2-1): GAGVSQSPSNKVTEKGKDVELRCDPISGHTALYWYRQSLGQGLEFLIYFQGNSAPDKSGLPSDRFSAERTGGSVSTLTIQRTQQEDSAVYLCASSLWTSGGYNEQFFGPGTRLTVL.